A single TCR beta chain is shown here with its context. Using immunoSEQ multiplex PCR, the repertoire was profiled, and TCRdb retains in-frame clones only, with some absent. The profile shows about 40,000 clones, approximately 90% of them singletons. This specimen comes from a study of T cell changes during pregnancy in multiple sclerosis. V shed 5 bases and J shed 7 bases, with 15 bases lying between them. There are 13 residues in the CDR3. Germline CDR1 reads SGHNT; CDR2 reads YENEEA. The chain carries TRBV11-3 and TRBJ2-7; D may be TRBD1 (6 bases). The receptor's source is a female donor with multiple sclerosis, enrolled in a pregnancy study. The sample here was CD4+ T cells from peripheral blood mononuclear cells, taken in the first trimester of pregnancy. CDR3 in amino acids: CASSPRTAGEQYF. DNA of the CDR3: TGTGCCAGCAGCCCCCGGACAGCCGGGGAGCAGTACTTC.